At least ten counts were recorded for the clone carrying this TCR beta chain. This entry comes from a study of T cells in Graves' hyperthyroidism and ophthalmopathy. Diagnosis of hyperthyroidism was new in patients aged 18 to 65, and its duration was under 2 months. Criteria for exclusion of patients were uncontrolled infection, other autoimmune disease, pregnancy or lactation. The CDR3 has 16 amino acids. Germline CDR1 LNHDA, CDR2 SQIVND (reference sequence). V was pared by 8 bases and J by 2 bases, with 22 bases between. Researchers took RNA transcripts and amplified the TCR beta CDR3 regions from them. An initial round of RT-PCR targeting the TCR CDR3 relied on the HTBI primer set. MiXCR, applied by TCRdb to the multiplex PCR reads, yields one record per CDR3 protein. The sample shows hundreds of thousands of distinct CDR3 sequences, 14% of them seen only once.

The clonotype comes from a woman under 30 with Graves' hyperthyroidism. The genes are TRBV19 and TRBJ2-7; D may be TRBD1 (8 bases). The specimen was blood. The DNA of the CDR3 is TGTGCCAGTCCCCATGATACAGGGGGGGAGGCCTACGAGCAGTACTTC. Translation: CASPHDTGGEAYEQYF.